This TCR beta chain was retrieved from a study of blood T cell repertoires in COVID-19. Looking at the study overall: Material from acute and convalescent COVID-19 was sourced from the United States, Italy and Spain. T cells, B-cell-depleted T cells, or PBMCs supplied cDNA or gDNA.

Original data processing: How many nucleated cells were present was estimated from reference gene primer amplification. Some clones are missing from TCRdb's copy, which holds only in-frame ones; the method was immunoSEQ multiplex PCR. The V and J calls and clone size were taken over from that table, and D and trimming were inferred from the DNA. The sample has under 200,000 clones, roughly 84% seen once. This clone has only one observation. V lost 5 bases and J lost 2, with 9 bases in between. The CDR3 has 13 amino acids. Germline CDR1 and CDR2: MNHEY and SMNVEV (reference sequence). The sample comprised peripheral blood. The clonotype was recovered from a man aged 18-30 years with active or convalescent COVID-19. This chain joins TRBV27 and TRBJ1-1; possible D gene TRBD1, 5 bases. The CDR3 region has the DNA TGTGCCAGCAGTAGGACAACAAACACTGAAGCTTTCTTT. This gives the protein CASSRTTNTEAFF.